Described below is a single T cell receptor (beta chain) sequence and its context. Germline V gene data show CDR1 as MGHRA and CDR2 as YSYEKL. The CDR3 has 16 residues. V was clipped by 1 base and J by 3 bases; unmatched bases: 9. This specimen comes from a study of shared clonotypes between healthy human individuals. The assay was immunoSEQ multiplex PCR, and TCRdb's table has in-frame clones only and misses some. The sample has about 2 million clones; about 95% are singletons. Naive CD8 cells, CD45RO-negative and positively selected for CCR7, excluded terminally differentiated effector memory CD45RA+ cells.

The sample comprised naive CD8+ T cells sorted from blood. This rearrangement joins TRBV4-1 to TRBJ2-7; 7 bases are a match to TRBD1. This TCR derives from a man aged 18 to 29 in good health. CDR3 sequence (DNA): TGCGCCAGCAGCCAAGCCTTCGGGGCAGGGGGCTACGAGCAGTACTTC. This codes for CASSQAFGAGGYEQYF.